Below are 13 T cell receptor beta chains sequenced from a single sample in a study of molecular identifiers for immune sequencing clone quantification. Each CDR3 protein gets one entry after TCRdb re-called the PCR reads with MiXCR. The sample holds about 100,000 distinct CDR3 sequences, about 35% seen once. Material for sequencing was naive CD8+ T cells from blood, with Jurkat cell RNA spiked in. The subset was: FACS-sorted CD8+CD4-CCR7+CD45RA+ naive T cells. These receptors were taken from a human donor in good health. Some libraries in this study had Jurkat cell RNA spiked in.

In regard to this clonotype: This likely comes from a read error, as the CDR3 has no conserved phenylalanine or tryptophan at its end. J is TRBJ1-5 and V is TRBV6-2 or TRBV6-3; D ambiguous. Trimming pared 7 bases from V and 6 bases from J, leaving 13 bases between. The CDR3 runs to 13 residues. The V gene's germline CDR1 is MNHEY and CDR2 SVGEGT. This chain's CDR3 is CASNGVVGQPQHL. CDR3 nucleotides: TGTGCCAGCAACGGGGTCGTAGGTCAGCCCCAGCATCTT.

The chain's CDR3 is CASSSSPTGSYRVNEQYF. DNA for the CDR3: TGTGCCAGCAGCTCCTCACCCACCGGATCGTACAGGGTCAACGAGCAGTACTTC. This sequence joins TRBV7-6 and TRBJ2-7, with D maybe TRBD1 (6 bases). The CDR3 has 18 amino acids. V dropped 4 bases and J dropped 5 bases, with 27 bases sitting between them. Germline-derived CDR1 and CDR2 are SGHVS and FNYEAQ.

This clonotype has a count of ten or more. This rearrangement joins TRBV2 to TRBJ1-5; 10 bases map to TRBD1. CDR1 SNHLY and CDR2 FYNNEI come from the germline V gene. V lost 6 bases to trimming and J lost 7 bases; unmatched junction nucleotides: 12. CDR3 length: 16 residues. The CDR3 spells CASRPGLTGGEQPQHF. For the CDR3, the DNA is TGTGCCAGCAGGCCTGGGCTGACAGGGGGCGAGCAGCCCCAGCATTTT.

This chain links TRBV28 with TRBJ2-7; no definite D call. This CDR3 spans 16 amino acids. V lost 3 bases to trimming and J lost 1 base, with 16 bases between them. Germline V gives CDR1 MDHEN, CDR2 SYDVKM. CDR3 nucleotides: TGTGCCAGCAGTTTTCCCCGTTTTCAGAAGTCCTACGAGCAGTACTTC. The encoded protein is CASSFPRFQKSYEQYF.

The V gene is TRBV6-5, the J gene TRBJ2-1; perhaps TRBD1 as D (5 bases). V shed 0 bases and J shed 4 bases, with 16 bases lying between them. The CDR3 spans 17 residues. CDR1 MNHEY and CDR2 SVGAGI come from the germline V gene. CDR3 coding DNA: TGTGCCAGCAGTTACTCGATAGGGGCGGCGGTTTACAATGAGCAGTTCTTC. As protein: CASSYSIGAAVYNEQFF.

This clonotype was detected only once. A junction boundary mismatches the germline segment, possibly from a read error. The V gene is TRBV6-2 or TRBV6-3, the J gene TRBJ1-5; the D gene is possibly TRBD1 (5 bases). Germline V lookup: CDR1 MNHEY, CDR2 SVGEGT. The CDR3 runs 13 residues. In nucleotides, the CDR3 is TGTGCCAGCAGTTACTCGAACTCGGGGCCCCAGCAATTT. Its translation is CASSYSNSGPQQF.

This chain connects TRBV6-6 to TRBJ1-1; no clear D gene. In germline, CDR1 is MNHNY, CDR2 SVGAGI (reference sequence). This CDR3 has 11 amino acids. The V end lost 7 bases, the J end lost 7 bases, and 10 bases lay between the germline ends. The CDR3 DNA reads TGTGCCAGCATTCGAGTCGGTGAAGCTTTCTTT. Residues: CASIRVGEAFF.

The chain employs TRBV9 and TRBJ2-1; 8 nucleotides line up with TRBD2. V gave up 4 bases and J gave up 4 bases; unmatched junction bases: 4. Germline CDR1 and CDR2: SGDLS and YYNGEE. The CDR3 is 14 amino acids. Written as DNA, the CDR3 is TGTGCCAGCAGCCCTAGCGGGCGGTACAATGAGCAGTTCTTC. Translating gives CASSPSGRYNEQFF.

Regarding this clonotype: A much more abundant neighbour one base away suggests this may be a read error. This chain links TRBV28 with TRBJ1-5; 10 positions agree with TRBD1. CDR3 length: 16 residues. The germline V gene has CDR1 MDHEN and CDR2 SYDVKM. The CDR3 nucleotides read TGTGCCAGCAGTTTACCTGGACAGGGGGACAATCTGCCCCAGCATTTT. It translates to CASSLPGQGDNLPQHF. Filled out from reference TRBV28 and TRBJ1-5, the complete variable domain reads DVKVTQSSRYLVKRTGEKVFLECVQDMDHENMFWYRQDPGLGLRLIYFSYDVKMKEKGDIPEGYSVSREKKERFSLILESASTNQTSMYLCASSLPGQGDNLPQHFGDGTRLSIL.

Comment on this clonotype: A single base separates this from a much larger clone, so it may be a read error. Since the CDR3 does not end with the conserved phenylalanine or tryptophan, this likely comes from a read error. The genes are TRBV28 and TRBJ2-7; a possible D gene is TRBD1 (5 bases). Germline V lookup: CDR1 MDHEN, CDR2 SYDVKM. V was clipped by 4 bases and J by 1 base, with 5 bases between them. This CDR3 has 12 amino acids. The DNA of the CDR3 is TGTGCCAGCAGTTCAGGGTCCTACGAGCAGTACCTC. This encodes CASSSGSYEQYL.

The chain employs TRBV15 and TRBJ2-6; D unresolved. CDR3 length: 19 amino acids. The germline CDR1 and CDR2 sequences are LNHNV and YYDKDF (reference sequence). Trimming stripped 0 bases from V and 0 bases from J, with 15 bases between. The DNA of the CDR3 is TGTGCCACCAGCAGAGAGGATATTGAGATGGGCTCTGGGGCCAACGTCCTGACTTTC. It codes for CATSREDIEMGSGANVLTF.

This clonotype was seen a single time. The missing conserved phenylalanine or tryptophan at the end of this CDR3 makes a read error likely. This chain links TRBV15 with TRBJ2-6; D uncertain. The CDR3 consists of 14 residues. V gave up 6 bases and J gave up 1 base, with 7 bases separating them. Germline-derived CDR1 and CDR2 are LNHNV and YYDKDF (reference sequence). The CDR3: CATRLDSGANVLTL. DNA for the CDR3: TGTGCCACCAGACTTGATTCTGGGGCCAACGTCCTGACTCTC.

The chain is built from TRBV7-8 and TRBJ2-1; 8 bases line up with TRBD1. The CDR3 covers 17 residues. Unmatched junction bases numbered 10, after V lost 2 bases and J lost 4 bases. Germline V CDR1 and CDR2: SGHVS, FQNEAQ. CDR3 amino acids: CASSLLTAGTGYNEQFF. The CDR3 nucleotides read TGTGCCAGCAGCTTATTAACCGCCGGGACAGGTTACAATGAGCAGTTCTTC.